This TCR beta chain was captured by sequencing in a study of shared clonotypes between healthy human individuals. The length of the CDR3 is 15 residues. In germline, CDR1 is MDHEN, CDR2 SYDVKM. V lost 5 bases and J lost 7; bases outside the gene matches: 6. The donor population consisted of healthy HIV-negative adults with no recent acute infections or vaccinations. It was across several immunoSEQ plates that each subset's genomic DNA was evenly split. Libraries were prepared by immunoSEQ multiplex PCR; TCRdb keeps only in-frame clonotypes and omits some of them. Counted here are hundreds of thousands of clones, about two thirds occurring once; the ten biggest clones make up under 2%.

Sequenced input: memory CD4+ T cells sorted from blood. Subset indicated: CD45RA-negative fraction. The sequence came from a woman in her twenties or thirties in good health. The V call is TRBV28, the J call TRBJ2-1, with TRBD2 matching 12 bases. The DNA of the CDR3 is TGTGCCAGCAGTCCCTCTAGCGGGAGGGGTAATGAGCAGTTCTTC. As protein: CASSPSSGRGNEQFF.